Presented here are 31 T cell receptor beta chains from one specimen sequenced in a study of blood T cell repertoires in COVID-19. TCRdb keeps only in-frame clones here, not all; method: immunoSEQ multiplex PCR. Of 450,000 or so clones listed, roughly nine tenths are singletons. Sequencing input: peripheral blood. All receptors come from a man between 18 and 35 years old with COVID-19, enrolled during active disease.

Written as DNA, the CDR3 is TGTGCCAGCAGCTCCGACAGGCGCGGCTCCTATAATTCACCCCTCCACTTT. Translated: CASSSDRRGSYNSPLHF. The chain links TRBV5-4 to TRBJ1-6; possible D gene TRBD1, 6 bases. From germline, CDR1 is SGHNT and CDR2 YYREEE (reference sequence). V was trimmed by 3 bases and J by 0 bases, leaving 13 bases between them. The CDR3 covers 17 residues.

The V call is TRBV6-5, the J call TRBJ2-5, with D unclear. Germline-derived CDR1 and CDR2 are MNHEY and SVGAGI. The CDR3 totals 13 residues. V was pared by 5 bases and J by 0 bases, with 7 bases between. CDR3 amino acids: CASSNQDQETQYF. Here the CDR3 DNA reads TGTGCCAGCAGTAACCAGGACCAAGAGACCCAGTACTTC.

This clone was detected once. CDR3 nucleotides: TGTGCCAGCAGCTTGGCCGGGACTAGCGCCCGAGCAAATGAGCAGTTCTTC. Its protein product is CASSLAGTSARANEQFF. The genes are TRBV11-3 and TRBJ2-1, with 10 nucleotides matching TRBD2. CDR1 is SGHNT, CDR2 YENEEA, per germline. CDR3 length equals 17 residues. The V segment lost 3 bases and the J segment 7 bases; nucleotides outside the gene matches: 12.

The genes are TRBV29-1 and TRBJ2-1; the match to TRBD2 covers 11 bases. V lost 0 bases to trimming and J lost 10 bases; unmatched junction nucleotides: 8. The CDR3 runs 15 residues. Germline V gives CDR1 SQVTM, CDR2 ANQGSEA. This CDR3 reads CSVEDGTSGQGEQFF. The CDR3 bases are TGCAGCGTTGAAGACGGGACTAGCGGTCAGGGAGAGCAGTTCTTC.

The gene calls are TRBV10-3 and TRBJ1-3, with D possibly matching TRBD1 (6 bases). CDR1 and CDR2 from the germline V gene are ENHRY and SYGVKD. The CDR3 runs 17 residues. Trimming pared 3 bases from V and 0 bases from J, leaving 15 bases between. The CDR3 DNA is TGTGCCATCAGTGAACGGACAGCAGGCAACTCTGGAAACACCATATATTTT. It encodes CAISERTAGNSGNTIYF.

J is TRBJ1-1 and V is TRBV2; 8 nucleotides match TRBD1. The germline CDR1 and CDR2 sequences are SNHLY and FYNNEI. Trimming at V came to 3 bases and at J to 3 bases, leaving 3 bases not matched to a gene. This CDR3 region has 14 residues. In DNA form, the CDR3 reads TGTGCCAGCAGTGAGGACAGGGCTGACACTGAAGCTTTCTTT. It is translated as CASSEDRADTEAFF.

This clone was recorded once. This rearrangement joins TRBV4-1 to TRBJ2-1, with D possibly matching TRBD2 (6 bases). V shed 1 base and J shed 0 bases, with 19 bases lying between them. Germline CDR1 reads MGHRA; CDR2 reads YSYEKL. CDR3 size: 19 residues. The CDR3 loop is CASSQVSVGSGSSYNEQFF. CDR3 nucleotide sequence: TGCGCCAGCAGCCAAGTGTCCGTCGGGAGCGGATCCTCCTACAATGAGCAGTTCTTC.

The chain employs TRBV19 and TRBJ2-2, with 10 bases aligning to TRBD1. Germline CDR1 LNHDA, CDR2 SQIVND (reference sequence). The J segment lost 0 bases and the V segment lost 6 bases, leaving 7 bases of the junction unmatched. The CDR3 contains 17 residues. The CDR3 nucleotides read TGTGCCAGTAGGGGACAGGGGCGCCCTTCGAACACCGGGGAGCTGTTTTTT. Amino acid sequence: CASRGQGRPSNTGELFF.

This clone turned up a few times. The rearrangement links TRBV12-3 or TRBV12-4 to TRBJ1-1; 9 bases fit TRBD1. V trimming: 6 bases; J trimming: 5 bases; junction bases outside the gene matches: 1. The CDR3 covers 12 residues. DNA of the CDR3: TGTGCCAGCAGGGACAGGGGAACTGAAGCTTTCTTT. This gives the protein CASRDRGTEAFF.

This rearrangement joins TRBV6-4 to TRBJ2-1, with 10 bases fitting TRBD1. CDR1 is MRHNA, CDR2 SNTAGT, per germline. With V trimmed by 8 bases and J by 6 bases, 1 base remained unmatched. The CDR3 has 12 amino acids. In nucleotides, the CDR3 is TGTGCCAGCCGGGACAGGGGCAATGAGCAGTTCTTC. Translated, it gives CASRDRGNEQFF.

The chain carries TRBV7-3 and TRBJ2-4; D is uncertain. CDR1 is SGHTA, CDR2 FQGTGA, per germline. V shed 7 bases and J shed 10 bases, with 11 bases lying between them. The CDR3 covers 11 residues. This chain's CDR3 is CASKPSRIQYF. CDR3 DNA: TGTGCCAGCAAACCTTCGCGGATTCAGTACTTC.

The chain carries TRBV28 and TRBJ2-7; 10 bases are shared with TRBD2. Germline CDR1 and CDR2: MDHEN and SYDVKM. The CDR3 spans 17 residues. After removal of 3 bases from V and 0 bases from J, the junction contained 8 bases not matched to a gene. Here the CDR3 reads CASSLTMLAGASYEQYF. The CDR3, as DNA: TGTGCCAGCAGTTTGACGATGCTAGCGGGAGCCTCCTACGAGCAGTACTTC.

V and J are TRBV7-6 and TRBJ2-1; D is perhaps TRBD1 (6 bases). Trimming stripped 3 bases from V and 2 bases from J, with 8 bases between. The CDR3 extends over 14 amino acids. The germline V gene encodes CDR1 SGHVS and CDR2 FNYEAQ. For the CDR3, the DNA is TGTGCCAGCAGCTTCCAGGGGACCTACAATGAGCAGTTCTTC. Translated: CASSFQGTYNEQFF.

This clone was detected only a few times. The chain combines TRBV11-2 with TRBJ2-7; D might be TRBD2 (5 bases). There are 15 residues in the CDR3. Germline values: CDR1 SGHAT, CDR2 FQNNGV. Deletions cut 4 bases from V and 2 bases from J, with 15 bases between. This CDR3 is CASSSRFTGTYEQYF. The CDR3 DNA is TGTGCCAGCAGCTCTCGTTTCACCGGGACCTACGAGCAGTACTTC.

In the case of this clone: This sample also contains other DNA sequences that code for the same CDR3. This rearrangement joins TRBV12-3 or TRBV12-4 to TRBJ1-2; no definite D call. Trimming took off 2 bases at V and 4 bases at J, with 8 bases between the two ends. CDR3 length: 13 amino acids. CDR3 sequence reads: CASSLRRPYGYTF. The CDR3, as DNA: TGTGCCAGCAGTTTAAGGAGGCCCTATGGCTACACCTTC.

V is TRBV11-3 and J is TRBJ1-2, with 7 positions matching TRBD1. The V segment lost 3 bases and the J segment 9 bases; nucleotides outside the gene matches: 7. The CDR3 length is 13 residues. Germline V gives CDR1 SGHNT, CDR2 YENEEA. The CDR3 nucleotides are TGTGCCAGCAGCTTCGACAGGGCAGGTAGCTACACCTTC. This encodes CASSFDRAGSYTF.

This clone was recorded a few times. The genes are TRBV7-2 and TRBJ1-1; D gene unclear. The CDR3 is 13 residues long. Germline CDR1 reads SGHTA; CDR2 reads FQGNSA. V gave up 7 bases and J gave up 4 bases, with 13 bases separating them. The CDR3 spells CASIPSPGTEAFF. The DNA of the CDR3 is TGTGCCAGCATCCCCTCACCGGGCACTGAAGCTTTCTTT.

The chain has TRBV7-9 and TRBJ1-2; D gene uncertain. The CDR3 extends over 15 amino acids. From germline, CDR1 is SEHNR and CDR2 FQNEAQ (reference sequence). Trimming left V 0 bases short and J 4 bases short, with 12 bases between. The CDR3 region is CASSLAGETTYGYTF. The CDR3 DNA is TGTGCCAGCAGCTTAGCCGGGGAGACAACCTATGGCTACACCTTC.

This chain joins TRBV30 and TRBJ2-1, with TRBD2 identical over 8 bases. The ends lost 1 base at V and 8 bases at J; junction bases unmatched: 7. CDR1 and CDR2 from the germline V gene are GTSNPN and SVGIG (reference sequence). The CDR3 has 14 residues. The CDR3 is CAWSAAGVLYEQFF. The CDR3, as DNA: TGTGCCTGGAGTGCAGCGGGAGTTCTTTATGAGCAGTTCTTC.

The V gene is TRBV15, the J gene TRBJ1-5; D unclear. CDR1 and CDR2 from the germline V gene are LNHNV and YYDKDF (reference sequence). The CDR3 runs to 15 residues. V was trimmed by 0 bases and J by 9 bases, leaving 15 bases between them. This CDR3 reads CATSRDLQVARPQHF. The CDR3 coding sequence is TGTGCCACCAGCAGAGATCTGCAGGTTGCTCGGCCCCAGCATTTT.

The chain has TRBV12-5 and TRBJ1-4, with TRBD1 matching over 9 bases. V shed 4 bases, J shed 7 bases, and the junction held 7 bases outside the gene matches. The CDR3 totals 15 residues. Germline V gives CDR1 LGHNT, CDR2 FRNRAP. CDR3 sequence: CASGSRQGGFEKLFF. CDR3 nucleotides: TGTGCTAGTGGTTCCAGACAGGGGGGATTTGAAAAACTGTTTTTT.

CDR3 sequence reads: CAIPPVRGPEHNEQFF. CDR3 coding DNA: TGTGCCATCCCGCCGGTTAGGGGCCCCGAACACAATGAGCAGTTCTTC. This chain uses TRBV10-3 with TRBJ2-1; D may be TRBD1 (5 bases). The CDR3 is 16 amino acids. V lost 8 bases and J 5 bases, leaving 22 bases between the germline ends. The V gene's germline CDR1 is ENHRY and CDR2 SYGVKD.

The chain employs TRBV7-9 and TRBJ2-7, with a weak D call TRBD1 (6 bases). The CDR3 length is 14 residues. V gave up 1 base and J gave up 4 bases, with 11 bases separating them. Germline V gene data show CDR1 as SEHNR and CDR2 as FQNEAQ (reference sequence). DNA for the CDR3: TGTGCCAGCAGCTTAGTCACAGGGAAATACGAGCAGTACTTC. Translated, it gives CASSLVTGKYEQYF.

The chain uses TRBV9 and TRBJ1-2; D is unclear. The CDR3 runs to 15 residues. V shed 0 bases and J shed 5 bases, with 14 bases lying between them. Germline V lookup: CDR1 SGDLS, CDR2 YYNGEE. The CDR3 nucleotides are TGTGCCAGCAGCGTAGGTGGCGGGATACGGTATGGCTACACCTTC. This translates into CASSVGGGIRYGYTF.

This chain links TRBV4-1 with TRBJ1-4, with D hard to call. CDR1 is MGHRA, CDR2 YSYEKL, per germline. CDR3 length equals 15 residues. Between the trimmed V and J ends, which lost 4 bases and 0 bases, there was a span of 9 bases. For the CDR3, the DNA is TGCGCCAGCAGCCTAGAGGCGGCAACTAATGAAAAACTGTTTTTT. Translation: CASSLEAATNEKLFF.

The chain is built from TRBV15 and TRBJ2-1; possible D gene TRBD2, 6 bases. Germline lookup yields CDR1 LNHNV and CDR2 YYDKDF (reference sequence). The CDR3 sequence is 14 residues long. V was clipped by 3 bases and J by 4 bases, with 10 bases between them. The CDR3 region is CATSRRGLYNEQFF. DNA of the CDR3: TGTGCCACCAGCAGGAGGGGACTTTACAATGAGCAGTTCTTC.

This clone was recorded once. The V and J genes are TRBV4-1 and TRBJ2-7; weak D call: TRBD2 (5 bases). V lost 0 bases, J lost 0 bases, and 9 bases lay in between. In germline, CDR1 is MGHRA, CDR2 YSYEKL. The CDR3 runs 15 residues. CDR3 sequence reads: CASSQDGLPSYEQYF. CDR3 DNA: TGCGCCAGCAGCCAAGATGGACTTCCCTCCTACGAGCAGTACTTC.

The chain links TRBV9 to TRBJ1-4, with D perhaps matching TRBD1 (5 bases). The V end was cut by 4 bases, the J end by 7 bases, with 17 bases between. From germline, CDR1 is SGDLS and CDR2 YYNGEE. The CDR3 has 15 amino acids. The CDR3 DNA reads TGTGCCAGCAGCTCGCCGGGGGTCGGAGGTGAAAAACTGTTTTTT. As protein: CASSSPGVGGEKLFF.

The CDR3 DNA reads as TGTGCCAGCAGTGATCTGGGGGGGTACTATGGCTACACCTTC. Residues: CASSDLGGYYGYTF. The J gene is TRBJ1-2, the V gene TRBV2; D is perhaps TRBD1 (5 bases). V lost 3 bases and J lost 3, with 11 bases in between. Germline CDR1 reads SNHLY; CDR2 reads FYNNEI. This CDR3 has 14 amino acids.

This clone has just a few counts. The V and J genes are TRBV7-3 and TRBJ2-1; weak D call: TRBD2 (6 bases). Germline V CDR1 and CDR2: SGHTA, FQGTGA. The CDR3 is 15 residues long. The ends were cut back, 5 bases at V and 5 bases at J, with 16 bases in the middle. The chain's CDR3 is CASSSSGSGNNEQFF. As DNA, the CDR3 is TGTGCCAGCAGCAGCTCCGGTAGCGGTAACAATGAGCAGTTCTTC.

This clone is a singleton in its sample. In DNA form, the CDR3 reads TGTGCCAGCAGCTTACCCGGGACTAGTTTTCCGCAGTATTTT. As protein: CASSLPGTSFPQYF. The chain combines TRBV7-8 with TRBJ2-3, with 8 bases matching TRBD2. The CDR3 has 14 residues. The germline V gene has CDR1 SGHVS and CDR2 FQNEAQ. V was clipped by 2 bases and J by 10 bases; unmatched bases: 8. Together with reference TRBV7-8 and TRBJ2-3, the CDR3 gives the full variable domain: GAGVSQSPRYKVAKRGQDVALRCDPISGHVSLFWYQQALGQGPEFLTYFQNEAQLDKSGLPSDRFFAERPEGSVSTLKIQRTQQEDSAVYLCASSLPGTSFPQYFGPGTRLTVL.